Listed below are T cell receptor beta chains from one sample, sequenced in a study of blood T cell repertoires in COVID-19. Profiling relied on immunoSEQ multiplex PCR, and the TCRdb table lists in-frame clones only, not all of them. The table shows hundreds of thousands of clones, with more than 85% occurring only once. The sample taken for sequencing was PBMCs or T cells enriched from blood (not recorded which). Receptor source: a woman between 50 and 59 years old who had recovered from COVID-19. Both conserved end residues are part of each CDR3. The order of the fields is V gene, clone size, D gene, J gene, CDR3 DNA, CDR3 protein. The D gene is left open where the match is weak. Not every row has a clone size; where given, it reads once, few, many or a size class.

v_call: TRBV7-2
clone_size: .
d_call: .
j_call: TRBJ2-2
cdr3_nt: TGTGCCAGCATAGGGGCGCGGACCGGGGAGCTGTTTTTT
cdr3_aa: CASIGARTGELFF

v_call: TRBV11-2
clone_size: .
d_call: TRBD2
j_call: TRBJ2-3
cdr3_nt: TGTGCCAGCAGAGGAATAGCGGGGAGGGCGAGGGATACGCAGTATTTT
cdr3_aa: CASRGIAGRARDTQYF

v_call: TRBV25-1
clone_size: .
d_call: TRBD1
j_call: TRBJ1-5
cdr3_nt: TGTGCCAGCAGTGCCCACCCGGGACAGGCCAATCAGCCCCAGCATTTT
cdr3_aa: CASSAHPGQANQPQHF

v_call: TRBV7-9
clone_size: .
d_call: TRBD2
j_call: TRBJ2-7
cdr3_nt: TGTGCCAGCGACCAGCCGGGGACTAGCGGTTCCTACGAGCAGTACTTC
cdr3_aa: CASDQPGTSGSYEQYF

v_call: TRBV5-5
clone_size: .
d_call: TRBD1
j_call: TRBJ1-4
cdr3_nt: TGTGCCAGCAGCCTCGCCGGGACAGGTTCAACTAATGAAAAACTGTTTTTT
cdr3_aa: CASSLAGTGSTNEKLFF

v_call: TRBV12-3/TRBV12-4
clone_size: .
d_call: .
j_call: TRBJ2-1
cdr3_nt: TGTGCCAGCAGTTCCCCCAGGGAGCAGTTCTTC
cdr3_aa: CASSSPREQFF

v_call: TRBV5-4
clone_size: .
d_call: TRBD1
j_call: TRBJ2-3
cdr3_nt: TGTGCCAGCAGGCGGGACAGGGGCTCAGATACGCAGTATTTT
cdr3_aa: CASRRDRGSDTQYF

v_call: TRBV4-3
clone_size: .
d_call: TRBD2
j_call: TRBJ2-3
cdr3_nt: TGCGCCAGCAGCCAGGCTGGGACTAGCGCTTATACGCAGTATTTT
cdr3_aa: CASSQAGTSAYTQYF

v_call: TRBV7-2
clone_size: .
d_call: TRBD1
j_call: TRBJ1-5
cdr3_nt: TGTGCCAGCAGCCCGACAGGGTTAAGCAATCAGCCCCAGCATTTT
cdr3_aa: CASSPTGLSNQPQHF

v_call: TRBV6-5
clone_size: once
d_call: TRBD1
j_call: TRBJ2-7
cdr3_nt: TGTGCCAGCAGTAGGACGGGACAGGGGGCAATCGAGCAGTACTTC
cdr3_aa: CASSRTGQGAIEQYF

v_call: TRBV29-1
clone_size: .
d_call: .
j_call: TRBJ2-2
cdr3_nt: TGCAGCGCCGGACAGTTAGCCGGGGAGCTGTTTTTT
cdr3_aa: CSAGQLAGELFF

v_call: TRBV28
clone_size: .
d_call: TRBD1
j_call: TRBJ1-3
cdr3_nt: TGTGCCAGCAGTCCGACAGGGTCCCATAACCCCTCTGGAAACACCATATATTTT
cdr3_aa: CASSPTGSHNPSGNTIYF

v_call: TRBV7-9
clone_size: .
d_call: .
j_call: TRBJ1-6
cdr3_nt: TGTGCCAGCAGCCGCGACAGTCCTAATTCACCCCTCCACTTT
cdr3_aa: CASSRDSPNSPLHF

v_call: TRBV15
clone_size: .
d_call: .
j_call: TRBJ2-3
cdr3_nt: TGTGCCACCAGTCGAGGGGGGGTCCAAACAGATACGCAGTATTTT
cdr3_aa: CATSRGGVQTDTQYF

v_call: TRBV7-9
clone_size: .
d_call: .
j_call: TRBJ1-1
cdr3_nt: TGTGCCAGCAGCCCTAGGCCACCTGAGGGCTTGAACACTGAAGCTTTCTTT
cdr3_aa: CASSPRPPEGLNTEAFF

v_call: TRBV18
clone_size: .
d_call: TRBD1
j_call: TRBJ2-3
cdr3_nt: TGTGCCAGCTCATTCGACAGGGGTAGAGATACGCAGTATTTT
cdr3_aa: CASSFDRGRDTQYF

v_call: TRBV9
clone_size: .
d_call: TRBD1
j_call: TRBJ2-7
cdr3_nt: TGTGCCAGCAGCGTGGGACAGGGGTTCTACGAGCAGTACTTC
cdr3_aa: CASSVGQGFYEQYF

v_call: TRBV19
clone_size: .
d_call: TRBD2
j_call: TRBJ2-1
cdr3_nt: TGTGCCAGTAGCAAGACTAGCGGCCTTAACAATGAGCAGTTCTTC
cdr3_aa: CASSKTSGLNNEQFF

v_call: TRBV30
clone_size: .
d_call: .
j_call: TRBJ1-1
cdr3_nt: TGTGCCTGGAGTGGGGTGGGGGCGAACACTGAAGCTTTCTTT
cdr3_aa: CAWSGVGANTEAFF

v_call: TRBV12-3/TRBV12-4
clone_size: .
d_call: TRBD2
j_call: TRBJ2-1
cdr3_nt: TGTGCCAGCAGTTTAGGCGGGAGCGATGAGCAGTTCTTC
cdr3_aa: CASSLGGSDEQFF